A single T cell receptor beta chain is shown here with its context. Its target is not known. Using immunoSEQ multiplex PCR, the repertoire was profiled, and TCRdb retains in-frame clones only, with some absent. The data show under 150,000 clones, with under 95% seen just once and roughly 4.9% held by the top ten. This sample was taken from a study of T cell responses to AZD1222 COVID-19 vaccine. Findings and limits, study-wide: Repertoire sampling was restricted to post-peak T cell response timepoints. The donor cohort was predominantly white British with a female majority, and clonal diversity may have been underestimated.

The source of this sequence is an adult in good health. The source material was peripheral blood, sampled on day 0 of AZD1222 vaccination.

CDR3: CASRKGQGSYEQYF. In DNA, the CDR3 is TGTGCCAGCAGAAAGGGACAGGGGAGTTACGAGCAGTACTTC. The chain carries TRBV6-5 and TRBJ2-7, with TRBD1 matching 10 bases. Trimming took 6 bases from V and 4 from J; bases not matched to a gene: 6. Germline V gene sequence: CDR1 MNHEY, CDR2 SVGAGI. CDR3 size: 14 residues.